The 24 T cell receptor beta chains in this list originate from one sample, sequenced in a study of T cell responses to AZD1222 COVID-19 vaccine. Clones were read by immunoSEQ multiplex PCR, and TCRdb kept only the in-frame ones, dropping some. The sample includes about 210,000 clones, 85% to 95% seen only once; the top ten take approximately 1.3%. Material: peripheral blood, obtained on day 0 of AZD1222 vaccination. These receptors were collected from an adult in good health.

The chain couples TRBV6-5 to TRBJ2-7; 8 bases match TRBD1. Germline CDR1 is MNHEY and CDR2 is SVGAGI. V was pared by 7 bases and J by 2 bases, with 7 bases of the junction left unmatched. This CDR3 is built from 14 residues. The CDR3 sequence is CASKGGTGAYEQYF. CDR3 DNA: TGTGCCAGCAAAGGCGGGACAGGAGCCTACGAGCAGTACTTC.

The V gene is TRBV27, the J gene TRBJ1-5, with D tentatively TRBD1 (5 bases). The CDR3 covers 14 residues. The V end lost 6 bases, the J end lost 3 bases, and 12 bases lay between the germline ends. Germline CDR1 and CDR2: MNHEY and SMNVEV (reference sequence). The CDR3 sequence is CASSYRQSNQPQHF. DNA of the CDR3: TGTGCCAGCAGCTATCGACAGTCCAATCAGCCCCAGCATTTT.

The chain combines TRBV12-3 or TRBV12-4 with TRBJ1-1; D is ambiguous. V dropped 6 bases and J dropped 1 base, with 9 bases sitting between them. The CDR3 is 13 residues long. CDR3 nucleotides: TGTGCCAGCAGAGTACAGACGAACACTGAAGCTTTCTTT. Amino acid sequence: CASRVQTNTEAFF.

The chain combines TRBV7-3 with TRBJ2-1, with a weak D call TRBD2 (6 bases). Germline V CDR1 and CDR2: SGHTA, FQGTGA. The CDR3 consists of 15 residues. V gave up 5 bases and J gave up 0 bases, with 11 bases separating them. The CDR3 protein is CASSRDSYSYNEQFF. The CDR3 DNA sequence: TGTGCCAGCAGCCGGGACTCATACTCCTACAATGAGCAGTTCTTC. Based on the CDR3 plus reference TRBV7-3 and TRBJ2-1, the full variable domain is GAGVSQTPSNKVTEKGKYVELRCDPISGHTALYWYRQSLGQGPEFLIYFQGTGAADDSGLPNDRFFAVRPEGSVSTLKIQRTERGDSAVYLCASSRDSYSYNEQFFGPGTRLTVL.

The DNA of the CDR3 is TGTGCCAGCAGTGAAAATGGGGGGCCCTCCTCCTATAATTCACCCCTCCACTTT. This encodes CASSENGGPSSYNSPLHF. V gene TRBV6-1 combines with J gene TRBJ1-6, with a weak D call TRBD1 (6 bases). V was clipped by 2 bases and J by 0 bases, with 14 bases between them. This CDR3 has 18 residues. The germline V gene has CDR1 MNHNS and CDR2 SASEGT.

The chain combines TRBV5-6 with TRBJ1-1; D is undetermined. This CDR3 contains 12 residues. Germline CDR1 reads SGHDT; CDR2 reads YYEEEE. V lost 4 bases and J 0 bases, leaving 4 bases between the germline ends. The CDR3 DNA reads TGTGCCAGCAGCAAGATGAACACTGAAGCTTTCTTT. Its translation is CASSKMNTEAFF.

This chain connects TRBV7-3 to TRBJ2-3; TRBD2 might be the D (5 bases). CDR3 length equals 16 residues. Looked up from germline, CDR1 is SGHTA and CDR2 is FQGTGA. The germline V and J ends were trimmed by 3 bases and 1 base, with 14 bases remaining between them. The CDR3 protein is CASSFYQGSGTDTQYF. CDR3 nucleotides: TGTGCCAGCAGCTTCTACCAAGGGAGTGGCACAGATACGCAGTATTTT.

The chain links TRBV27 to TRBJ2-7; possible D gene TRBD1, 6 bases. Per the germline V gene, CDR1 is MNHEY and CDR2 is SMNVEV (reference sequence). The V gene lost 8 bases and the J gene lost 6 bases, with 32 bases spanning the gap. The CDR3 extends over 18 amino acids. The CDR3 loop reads CASQQLHSKQGGRAEQYF. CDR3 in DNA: TGTGCCAGCCAACAACTCCACTCTAAACAGGGCGGCAGGGCCGAGCAGTACTTC.

The CDR3 nucleotides are TGTGCCAGCAGGTCCGGGCCTAGATATGGCTACACCTTC. As protein: CASRSGPRYGYTF. V usage is TRBV12-3 or TRBV12-4 and J usage is TRBJ1-2; D uncertain. Trimming cost V 6 bases and J 5 bases, with 13 bases left between them. The CDR3 has 13 residues.

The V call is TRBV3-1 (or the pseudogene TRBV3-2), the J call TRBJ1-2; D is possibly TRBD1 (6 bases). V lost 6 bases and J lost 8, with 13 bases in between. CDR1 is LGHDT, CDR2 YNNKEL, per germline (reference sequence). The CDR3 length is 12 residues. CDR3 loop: CASSLTGSGYTF. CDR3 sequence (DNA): TGTGCCAGCAGTCTTACAGGGAGCGGCTACACCTTC.

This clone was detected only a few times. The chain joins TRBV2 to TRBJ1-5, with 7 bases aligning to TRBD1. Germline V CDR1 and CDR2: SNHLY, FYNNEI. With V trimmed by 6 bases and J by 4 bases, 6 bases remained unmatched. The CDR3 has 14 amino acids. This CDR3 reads CASRIRQGNQPQHF. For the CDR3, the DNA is TGTGCCAGCAGGATACGACAGGGAAATCAGCCCCAGCATTTT.

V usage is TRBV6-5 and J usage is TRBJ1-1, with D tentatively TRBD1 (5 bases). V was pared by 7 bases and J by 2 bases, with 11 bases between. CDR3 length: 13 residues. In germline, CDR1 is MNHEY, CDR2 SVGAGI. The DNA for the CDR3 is TGTGCCAGCATCCAGGGTGAAAACACTGAAGCTTTCTTT. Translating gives CASIQGENTEAFF.

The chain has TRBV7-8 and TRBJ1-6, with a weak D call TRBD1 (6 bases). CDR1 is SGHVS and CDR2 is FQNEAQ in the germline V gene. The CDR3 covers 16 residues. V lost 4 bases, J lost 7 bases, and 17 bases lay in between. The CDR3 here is CASSSKVGAWNSPLHF. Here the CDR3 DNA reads TGTGCCAGCAGCTCCAAGGTGGGGGCTTGGAATTCACCCCTCCACTTT.

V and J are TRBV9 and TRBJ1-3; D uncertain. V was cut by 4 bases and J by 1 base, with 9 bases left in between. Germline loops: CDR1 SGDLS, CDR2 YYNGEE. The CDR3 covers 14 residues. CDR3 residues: CASSPPGSGNTIYF. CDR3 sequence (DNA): TGTGCCAGCAGCCCCCCCGGATCTGGAAACACCATATATTTT.

CDR3 sequence reads: CASAGLHEQYF. DNA for the CDR3: TGTGCCAGCGCAGGTCTCCACGAGCAGTACTTC. This chain connects TRBV6-5 to TRBJ2-7, with no clear D. V dropped 8 bases and J dropped 5 bases, with 10 bases sitting between them. In germline, CDR1 is MNHEY, CDR2 SVGAGI. The CDR3 runs 11 residues.

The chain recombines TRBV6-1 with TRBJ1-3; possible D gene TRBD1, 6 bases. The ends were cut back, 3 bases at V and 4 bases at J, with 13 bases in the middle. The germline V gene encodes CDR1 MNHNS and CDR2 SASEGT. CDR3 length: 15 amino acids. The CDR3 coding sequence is TGTGCCAGCAGTGAGGTGGGGGCGCGAGGAAACACCATATATTTT. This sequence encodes CASSEVGARGNTIYF.

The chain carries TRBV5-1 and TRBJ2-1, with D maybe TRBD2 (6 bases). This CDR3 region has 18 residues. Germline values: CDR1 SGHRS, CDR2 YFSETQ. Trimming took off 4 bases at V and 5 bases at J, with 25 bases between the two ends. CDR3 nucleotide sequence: TGCGCCAGCAGCCCCGGTCCCTTACGGGGGTCGATCGACAATGAGCAGTTCTTC. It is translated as CASSPGPLRGSIDNEQFF.

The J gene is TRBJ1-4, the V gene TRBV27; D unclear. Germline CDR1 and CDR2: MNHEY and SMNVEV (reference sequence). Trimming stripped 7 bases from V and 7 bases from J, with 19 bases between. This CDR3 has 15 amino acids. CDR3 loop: CASTPHSGGREKLFF. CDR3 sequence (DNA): TGTGCCAGCACCCCCCATTCCGGAGGTCGTGAAAAACTGTTTTTT.

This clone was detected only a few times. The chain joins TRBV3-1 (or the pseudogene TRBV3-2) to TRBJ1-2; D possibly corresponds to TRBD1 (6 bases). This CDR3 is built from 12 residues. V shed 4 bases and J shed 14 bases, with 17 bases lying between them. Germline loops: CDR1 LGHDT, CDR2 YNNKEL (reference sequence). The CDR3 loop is CASSLNREVGTF. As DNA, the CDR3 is TGTGCCAGCAGCCTTAACAGGGAGGTGGGAACCTTC.

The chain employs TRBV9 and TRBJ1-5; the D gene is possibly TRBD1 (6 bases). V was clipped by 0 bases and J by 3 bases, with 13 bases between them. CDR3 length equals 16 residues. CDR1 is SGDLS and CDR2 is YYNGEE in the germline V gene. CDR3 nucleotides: TGTGCCAGCAGCGTAGGGGGACAAGGGACCAATCAGCCCCAGCATTTT. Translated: CASSVGGQGTNQPQHF.

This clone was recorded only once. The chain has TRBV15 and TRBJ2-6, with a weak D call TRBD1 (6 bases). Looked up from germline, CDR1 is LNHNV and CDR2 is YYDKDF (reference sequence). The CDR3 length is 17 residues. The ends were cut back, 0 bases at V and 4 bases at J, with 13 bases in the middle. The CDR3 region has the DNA TGTGCCACCAGCAGAGACAGGGGTGGTACCGGGGCCAACGTCCTGACTTTC. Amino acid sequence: CATSRDRGGTGANVLTF.

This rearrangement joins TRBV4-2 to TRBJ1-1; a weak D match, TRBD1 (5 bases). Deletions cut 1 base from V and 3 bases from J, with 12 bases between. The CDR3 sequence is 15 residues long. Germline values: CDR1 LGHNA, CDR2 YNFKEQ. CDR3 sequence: CASSQGTQGHTEAFF. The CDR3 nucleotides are TGTGCCAGCAGCCAAGGTACGCAGGGCCACACTGAAGCTTTCTTT.

DNA of the CDR3: TGTGCCAGCATTGGTGACGGACAGTTTTATTTTTTCTTT. This translates into CASIGDGQFYFFF. The rearrangement uses TRBV5-6 and TRBJ1-1, with D tentatively TRBD1 (6 bases). V lost 6 bases, J lost 13 bases, and 22 bases lay in between. The CDR3 is 13 residues long. The germline gives CDR1 SGHDT, CDR2 YYEEEE. The entire variable domain, with the rest obtained from reference TRBV5-6 and TRBJ1-1, is as follows: DAGVTQSPTHLIKTRGQQVTLRCSPKSGHDTVSWYQQALGQGPQFIFQYYEEEERQRGNFPDRFSGHQFPNYSSELNVNALLLGDSALYLCASIGDGQFYFFFGQGTRLTVV.

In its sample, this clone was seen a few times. The CDR3 loop reads CASSIESSSFETQYF. In DNA form, the CDR3 reads TGTGCCAGTAGTATTGAATCGTCGAGTTTTGAGACCCAGTACTTC. The chain has TRBV19 and TRBJ2-5; no definite D call. Trimming took 3 bases from V and 5 from J, leaving 16 bases between them. Germline CDR1 LNHDA, CDR2 SQIVND (reference sequence). This CDR3 has 15 residues.